This TCR beta chain comes out of a study of T cell responses to AZD1222 COVID-19 vaccine. About the study: Combined were second doses at about 4 or about 12 weeks.

The J segment lost 5 bases and the V segment lost 3 bases, leaving 4 bases of the junction unmatched. This CDR3 is 14 amino acids long. Germline V gene lookup returns CDR1 SGHRS and CDR2 YFSETQ. Assay: immunoSEQ multiplex PCR; the TCRdb copy retains only in-frame clones and omits some. This table holds 95,000 to 150,000 clones, 80% to 90% found once. This clonotype was sampled from an adult in good health. The sample was peripheral blood, taken on day 0 of AZD1222 vaccination. V is TRBV5-1 and J is TRBJ1-4; the match to TRBD1 covers 7 bases. The DNA of the CDR3 is TGCGCCAGCAGCTCACAGGGGCCGAATGAAAAACTGTTTTTT. Its protein is CASSSQGPNEKLFF.